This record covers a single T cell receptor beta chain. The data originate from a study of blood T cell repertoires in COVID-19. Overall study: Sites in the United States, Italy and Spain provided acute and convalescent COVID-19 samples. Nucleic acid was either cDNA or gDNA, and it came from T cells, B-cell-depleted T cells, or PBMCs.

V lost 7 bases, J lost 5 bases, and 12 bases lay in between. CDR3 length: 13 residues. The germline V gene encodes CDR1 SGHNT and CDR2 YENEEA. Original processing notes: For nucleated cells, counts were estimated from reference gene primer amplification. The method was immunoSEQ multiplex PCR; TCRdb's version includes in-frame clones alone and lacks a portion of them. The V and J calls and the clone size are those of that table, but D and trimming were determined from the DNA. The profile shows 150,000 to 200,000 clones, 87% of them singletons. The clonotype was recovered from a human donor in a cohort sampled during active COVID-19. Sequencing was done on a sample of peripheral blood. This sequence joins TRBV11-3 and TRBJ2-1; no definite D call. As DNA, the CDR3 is TGTGCCAGCATGGTAGCCCTCAACAATGAGCAGTTCTTC. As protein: CASMVALNNEQFF. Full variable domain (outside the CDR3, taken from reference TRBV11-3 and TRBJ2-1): EAGVVQSPRYKIIEKKQPVAFWCNPISGHNTLYWYLQNLGQGPELLIRYENEEAVDDSQLPKDRFSAERLKGVDSTLKIQPAELGDSAVYLCASMVALNNEQFFGPGTRLTVL.